The 22 T cell receptor beta chains in this list originate from one sample, sequenced in a study of T cells after yellow fever vaccination. TCRdb independently ran MiXCR on the 5' RACE reads; one entry per CDR3 protein. The sample includes about 46,000 distinct CDR3 sequences, just under 6.5% seen only once; the top ten take less than 11%. This specimen consisted of PBMCs, either bulk or a sorted T-cell subset (CD4+, CD8+, memory, or dextramer-sorted; not recorded which), obtained 45 days after the yellow fever booster vaccination. The receptors here all came from a man aged 25-45 years who received the YFV17D yellow fever vaccine.

This clonotype was found many times. The genes are TRBV12-3 or TRBV12-4 and TRBJ2-7, with D uncertain. The V and J ends lost 0 bases and 5 bases respectively, with 11 bases between them. The CDR3 totals 14 residues. The CDR3 spells CASSLAPLVDEQYF. The CDR3 DNA reads as TGTGCCAGCAGTTTAGCCCCCCTAGTTGACGAGCAGTACTTC.

This clonotype has at least ten counts. The chain has TRBV20-1 and TRBJ2-1; tentative D call: TRBD2 (5 bases). This CDR3 region has 13 residues. Trimming stripped 5 bases from V and 9 bases from J, with 17 bases between. Looked up from germline, CDR1 is DFQATT and CDR2 is SNEGSKA (reference sequence). In nucleotides, the CDR3 is TGCAGTGCTTGGGCGGGTAGCTGGGTTGAGCAGTTCTTC. Amino acid sequence: CSAWAGSWVEQFF.

The chain uses TRBV20-1 and TRBJ2-7; 8 nucleotides align to TRBD2. V dropped 1 base and J dropped 4; count of bases not matched to a gene: 6. The CDR3 length is 14 residues. Germline V gene lookup returns CDR1 DFQATT and CDR2 SNEGSKA (reference sequence). CDR3 loop: CSARAASGRYEQYF. The CDR3 nucleotides are TGCAGTGCTAGAGCGGCTAGCGGGCGATACGAGCAGTACTTC.

There are a few counts of this clonotype. The genes are TRBV7-2 and TRBJ2-1, with D uncertain. V lost 2 bases to trimming and J lost 7 bases, with 18 bases between them. Germline V gene lookup returns CDR1 SGHTA and CDR2 FQGNSA. The CDR3 runs 16 residues. The chain's CDR3 is CASSLIEDGYKNEQFF. The CDR3 nucleotides are TGTGCCAGCAGCTTAATCGAAGACGGGTATAAGAATGAGCAGTTCTTC.

The chain joins TRBV3-1 to TRBJ1-6; D remains unclear. Deletions cut 0 bases from V and 10 bases from J, with 7 bases between. The germline gives CDR1 LGHDT, CDR2 YNNKEL (reference sequence). The length of the CDR3 is 13 residues. CDR3 region: CASSQDLASPLHF. The CDR3 nucleotides are TGTGCCAGCAGCCAAGATCTGGCATCACCCCTCCACTTT.

Ten or more counts support this clonotype. CDR3 loop: CASSLELTTNKQYF. For the CDR3, the DNA is TGTGCCAGCAGCTTGGAACTAACAACTAATAAGCAGTACTTC. This chain links TRBV7-6 with TRBJ2-7; D is unresolved. Trimming shortened V by 3 bases and J by 8 bases, and 17 bases separated the two germline ends. The length of the CDR3 is 14 residues. The germline CDR1 and CDR2 sequences are SGHVS and FNYEAQ.

This clonotype appeared a few times. V gene TRBV6-5 combines with J gene TRBJ1-1; D is possibly TRBD1 (5 bases). Between the trimmed V and J ends, which lost 6 bases and 1 base, there was a span of 21 bases. Per the germline V gene, CDR1 is MNHEY and CDR2 is SVGAGI. The CDR3 runs 17 residues. In nucleotides, the CDR3 is TGTGCCAGCAGCTTACTCGCCGGGGCTACGGGGAACACTGAAGCTTTCTTT. This encodes CASSLLAGATGNTEAFF.

This clonotype has more than one count but fewer than ten. CDR3 nucleotides: TGCAGTGCTAGATGGGGGGCGGGAGCTTTCTTT. Encoded protein: CSARWGAGAFF. The chain couples TRBV20-1 to TRBJ1-1, with TRBD1 as a possible D gene (6 bases). The germline CDR1 and CDR2 sequences are DFQATT and SNEGSKA (reference sequence). This CDR3 is 11 amino acids long. Trimming stripped 2 bases from V and 10 bases from J, with 11 bases between.

This clonotype appeared a few times. This sequence joins TRBV7-2 and TRBJ2-3; 7 bases line up with TRBD1. Germline CDR1 SGHTA, CDR2 FQGNSA. The CDR3 runs to 14 residues. Losses at the gene ends were 4 bases for V and 4 bases for J; bases not matched to a gene: 5. As DNA, the CDR3 is TGTGCCAGCAGCTCACAGGGGAGAGCAGATACGCAGTATTTT. It translates to CASSSQGRADTQYF.

This clonotype was recorded a few times. The gene calls are TRBV27 and TRBJ2-2; TRBD1 agrees at 10 bases. This CDR3 region has 16 residues. V dropped 4 bases and J dropped 5; count of bases not matched to a gene: 7. The germline V gene has CDR1 MNHEY and CDR2 SMNVEV (reference sequence). Written as DNA, the CDR3 is TGTGCCAGCAGTTCCTCAGGGACAGGGGTAACCGGGGAGCTGTTTTTT. It is translated as CASSSSGTGVTGELFF.

This clonotype was seen ten or more times. The chain uses TRBV14 and TRBJ2-6; unclear D gene. The germline gives CDR1 SGHDN, CDR2 FVKESK. The CDR3 loop spans 15 amino acids. V lost 1 base and J 0 bases, leaving 4 bases between the germline ends. The CDR3 DNA reads TGTGCCAGCAGCCAAGTAGGCTCTGGGGCCAACGTCCTGACTTTC. Translating gives CASSQVGSGANVLTF.

This chain uses TRBV6-1 with TRBJ2-7; possible D gene TRBD1, 6 bases. The V end lost 6 bases, the J end lost 1 base, and 13 bases lay between the germline ends. This CDR3 is 14 amino acids long. CDR1 is MNHNS and CDR2 is SASEGT in the germline V gene. The CDR3 region has the DNA TGTGCCAGCAGCCCCCGGCAGGGGTCCTACGAGCAGTACTTC. Encoded protein: CASSPRQGSYEQYF.

In its sample, this clonotype was seen many times. At one of its ends the junction is not consistent with the germline gene, which may arise from a read error. V is TRBV20-1 and J is TRBJ1-2; D is uncertain. The CDR3 loop spans 12 amino acids. Looked up from germline, CDR1 is DFQATT and CDR2 is SNEGSKA (reference sequence). For the CDR3, the DNA is TGCAGTGCCTCGACGGACTGGCCGCAAAAACTCTTC. Its translation: CSASTDWPQKLF.

There are many counts of this clonotype. The V call is TRBV12-3 or TRBV12-4, the J call TRBJ2-3; D gene ambiguous. The CDR3 has 14 residues. Deletions cut 2 bases from V and 0 bases from J, with 6 bases between. Written as DNA, the CDR3 is TGTGCCAGCAGTTTATCTTATAGCACAGATACGCAGTATTTT. Residues: CASSLSYSTDTQYF.

CDR3 bases: TGCAGCGTGGCGGCAAATTACTATGGCTACACCTTC. The encoded protein is CSVAANYYGYTF. The V call is TRBV29-1, the J call TRBJ1-2; the D is unclear. V shed 6 bases and J shed 3 bases, with 11 bases lying between them. The germline gives CDR1 SQVTM, CDR2 ANQGSEA. CDR3 size: 12 residues.

This clonotype was counted many times. The chain has TRBV28 and TRBJ2-7; tentatively, D is TRBD1 or TRBD2 (5 bases each). This CDR3 spans 15 amino acids. CDR1 and CDR2 from the germline V gene are MDHEN and SYDVKM. V was cut by 5 bases and J by 5 bases, with 19 bases left in between. This CDR3 is CASSPQGERSDEQYF. DNA for the CDR3: TGTGCCAGCAGTCCCCAGGGAGAGAGGTCAGACGAGCAGTACTTC.

The V call is TRBV7-2, the J call TRBJ2-7, with a tentative D call TRBD1 (6 bases). Trimming pared 5 bases from V and 0 bases from J, leaving 11 bases between. The CDR3 runs to 14 residues. Germline values: CDR1 SGHTA, CDR2 FQGNSA. CDR3 loop: CASSRTGLSYEQYF. As DNA, the CDR3 is TGTGCCAGCAGCCGAACAGGGCTCTCCTACGAGCAGTACTTC.

This clonotype has at least ten counts. The chain recombines TRBV5-1 with TRBJ2-7, with D unresolved. This CDR3 comprises 13 residues. Germline V lookup: CDR1 SGHRS, CDR2 YFSETQ. The V end was cut by 0 bases, the J end by 2 bases, with 6 bases between. CDR3 DNA sequence: TGCGCCAGCAGCTTGGGCCCGCCCTACGAGCAGTACTTC. The encoded protein is CASSLGPPYEQYF.

The V call is TRBV3-1, the J call TRBJ1-1, with D hard to call. The CDR3 extends over 14 amino acids. The germline V gene has CDR1 LGHDT and CDR2 YNNKEL (reference sequence). V was clipped by 0 bases and J by 4 bases, with 9 bases between them. CDR3 DNA: TGTGCCAGCAGCCAAGATGTCTCAGGCACTGAAGCTTTCTTT. The encoded protein is CASSQDVSGTEAFF.

By share, this clonotype ranks as medium-sized (0.01 to 0.1%). V gene TRBV15 combines with J gene TRBJ2-7, with a tentative D call TRBD1 (5 bases). The germline V and J ends were trimmed by 4 bases and 6 bases, with 22 bases remaining between them. Germline CDR1 LNHNV, CDR2 YYDKDF (reference sequence). This CDR3 spans 16 amino acids. The CDR3 region is CATSKGATSQAGEQYF. The CDR3, as DNA: TGTGCCACCAGCAAAGGGGCGACATCTCAGGCAGGCGAGCAGTACTTC.

Turning to this clonotype: The junction departs from germline at one end; a sequencing error may be responsible. V gene TRBV7-2 combines with J gene TRBJ2-1; D is possibly TRBD2 (5 bases). The germline gives CDR1 SGHTA, CDR2 FQGNSA. The CDR3 extends over 18 amino acids. CDR3 region: CACSLSGRRTGSYNEQFF. The CDR3 coding sequence is TGTGCCTGCAGCTTAAGCGGCCGACGAACCGGATCTTACAATGAGCAGTTCTTC. The whole variable domain, filled in from reference TRBV7-2 and TRBJ2-1, reads GAGVSQSPSNKVTEKGKDVELRCDPISGHTALYWYRQSLGQGLEFLIYFQGNSAPDKSGLPSDRFSAERTGGSVSTLTIQRTQQEDSAVYLCACSLSGRRTGSYNEQFFGPGTRLTVL.

This clonotype was found many times. The chain couples TRBV10-3 to TRBJ1-3; D possibly corresponds to TRBD1 (6 bases). V was clipped by 6 bases and J by 0 bases, with 6 bases between them. This CDR3 has 13 amino acids. CDR1 is ENHRY and CDR2 is SYGVKD in the germline V gene. DNA for the CDR3: TGTGCCATCAGGGACAGCTCTGGAAACACCATATATTTT. Its translation: CAIRDSSGNTIYF.